This T cell receptor (beta chain) is from a study of cytomegalovirus exposure and HLA in healthy donors. On the study more broadly: The Caucasian-associated ancestry cluster contained 75% to 85% of the 300 to 400 genotyped donors. Broader study findings: When the data were analyzed later, several of the most significant clusters appeared to be linked to common viral pathogens. Likely technical artifact: a cluster of highly shared sequence variants.

About this clone itself: Its antigen remains unknown.

The PCR used 60 Vbeta and 13 Jbeta primers. Libraries were prepared by immunoSEQ multiplex PCR; TCRdb keeps only in-frame clonotypes and omits some of them. The profile covers approximately 90,000 clones, with 77% appearing a single time and about 2.1% taken by the ten largest. With V trimmed by 6 bases and J by 3 bases, 7 bases remained unmatched. Germline CDR1 reads MNHEY; CDR2 reads SVGAGI. The CDR3 is made up of 15 amino acids. This TCR was sampled from a boy between 10 and 17 years old in good health and CMV-seronegative. V usage is TRBV6-5 and J usage is TRBJ1-2; 10 nucleotides line up with TRBD1. Sequenced material: PBMCs. This CDR3 reads CASRPGQGIDYGYTF. CDR3 nucleotide sequence: TGTGCCAGCAGACCGGGACAGGGGATCGACTATGGCTACACCTTC.